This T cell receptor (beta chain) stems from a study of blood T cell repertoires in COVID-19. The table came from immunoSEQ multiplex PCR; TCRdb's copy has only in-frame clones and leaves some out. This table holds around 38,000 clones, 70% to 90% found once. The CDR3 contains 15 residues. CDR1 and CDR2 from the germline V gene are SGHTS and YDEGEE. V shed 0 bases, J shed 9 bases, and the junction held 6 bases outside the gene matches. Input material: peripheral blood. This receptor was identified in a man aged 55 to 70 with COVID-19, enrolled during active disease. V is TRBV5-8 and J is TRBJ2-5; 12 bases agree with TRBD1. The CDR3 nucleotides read TGTGCCAGCAGCTTGGGGGACAGGGGGCCTAGGTCCCAGTACTTC. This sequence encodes CASSLGDRGPRSQYF.